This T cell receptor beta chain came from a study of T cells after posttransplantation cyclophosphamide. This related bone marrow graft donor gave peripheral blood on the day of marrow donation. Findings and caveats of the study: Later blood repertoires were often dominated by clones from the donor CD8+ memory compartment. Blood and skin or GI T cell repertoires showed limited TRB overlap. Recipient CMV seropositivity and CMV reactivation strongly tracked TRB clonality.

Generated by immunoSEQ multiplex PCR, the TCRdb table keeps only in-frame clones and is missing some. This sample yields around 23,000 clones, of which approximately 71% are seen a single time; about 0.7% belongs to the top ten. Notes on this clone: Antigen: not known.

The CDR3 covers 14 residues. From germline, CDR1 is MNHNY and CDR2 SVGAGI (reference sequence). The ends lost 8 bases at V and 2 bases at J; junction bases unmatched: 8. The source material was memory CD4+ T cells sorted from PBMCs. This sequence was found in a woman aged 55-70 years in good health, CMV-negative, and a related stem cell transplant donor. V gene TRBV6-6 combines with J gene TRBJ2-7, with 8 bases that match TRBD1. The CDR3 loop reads CASGRTGTTYEQYF. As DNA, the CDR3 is TGTGCCAGCGGGAGGACAGGGACCACCTACGAGCAGTACTTC.